Shown below are 11 T cell receptor beta chains from a single sample sequenced in a study of cytomegalovirus exposure and HLA in healthy donors. TCRdb's table, derived via immunoSEQ multiplex PCR, lists solely in-frame clones and lacks some. Counted here are about 110,000 clones, around nine tenths occurring once; the ten biggest clones make up 1.4%. The sequencing sample was made of PBMCs. These receptors were collected from a woman aged 25 to 39 in good health and CMV-seropositive.

This clone has just one count. The chain links TRBV7-9 to TRBJ1-5, with D possibly being TRBD1 (5 bases). Trimming removed 2 bases from V and 7 bases from J, with 9 bases in between. The CDR3 length is 13 residues. CDR1 SEHNR and CDR2 FQNEAQ come from the germline V gene (reference sequence). The CDR3 spells CASSLTGEQPQHF. The CDR3 coding sequence is TGTGCCAGCAGCTTAACGGGGGAACAGCCCCAGCATTTT.

This chain connects TRBV7-9 to TRBJ2-3; no clear D gene. Looked up from germline, CDR1 is SEHNR and CDR2 is FQNEAQ (reference sequence). Trimming shortened V by 3 bases and J by 2 bases, and 9 bases separated the two germline ends. The CDR3 is 14 amino acids. CDR3 protein: CASSFQANTDTQYF. CDR3 nucleotides: TGTGCCAGCAGCTTTCAAGCGAACACAGATACGCAGTATTTT.

The chain joins TRBV27 to TRBJ2-2; D is uncertain. CDR3 length equals 11 residues. Germline-derived CDR1 and CDR2 are MNHEY and SMNVEV (reference sequence). Trimming removed 5 bases from V and 6 bases from J, with 4 bases in between. The CDR3 region has the DNA TGTGCCAGCAGTCCTCCCGGGGAGCTGTTTTTT. Protein: CASSPPGELFF.

The sample holds one count of this clone. This sequence joins TRBV5-5 and TRBJ2-7; perhaps TRBD2 as D (6 bases). Germline V gene lookup returns CDR1 SGHKS and CDR2 YYEKEE (reference sequence). V lost 4 bases and J 0 bases, leaving 14 bases between the germline ends. The CDR3 totals 15 residues. The CDR3 sequence is CASSPGVRSSYEQYF. For the CDR3, the DNA is TGTGCCAGCAGCCCGGGGGTCAGGAGCTCCTACGAGCAGTACTTC.

V is TRBV2 and J is TRBJ2-7; no clear D gene. The V and J ends lost 4 bases and 4 bases respectively, with 5 bases between them. Per the germline V gene, CDR1 is SNHLY and CDR2 is FYNNEI. This CDR3 is 11 amino acids long. Here the CDR3 DNA reads TGTGCCAGCAGTGCCGGTTACGAGCAGTACTTC. Protein product: CASSAGYEQYF.

This clone appeared once. This chain joins TRBV27 and TRBJ2-1, with TRBD1 identical over 8 bases. Per the germline V gene, CDR1 is MNHEY and CDR2 is SMNVEV (reference sequence). Trimming took 4 bases from V and 4 from J; bases not matched to a gene: 6. CDR3 length: 15 residues. CDR3 sequence: CASSSLTGAYNEQFF. In DNA, the CDR3 is TGTGCCAGCAGTTCCCTGACAGGGGCGTACAATGAGCAGTTCTTC.

This clone was observed once. An end of the junction does not agree with germline; a read error may underlie this. The CDR3 region has the DNA TGTGCCAGCAGCCCCTCCGACAATGAGCAGTTCTTC. Its protein product is CASSPSDNEQFF. The chain carries TRBV7-9 and TRBJ2-1; D is ambiguous. The CDR3 runs 12 residues. CDR1 and CDR2 (germline): SEHNR, FQNEAQ (reference sequence).

The V and J genes are TRBV7-6 and TRBJ1-1; D not certain. Germline assignment: CDR1 SGHVS and CDR2 FNYEAQ. Trimming stripped 3 bases from V and 5 bases from J, with 10 bases between. This CDR3 has 13 amino acids. The CDR3 region is CASSLGGSTEAFF. CDR3 DNA: TGTGCCAGCAGCTTGGGAGGTAGTACTGAAGCTTTCTTT.

This clone occurred once. V gene TRBV5-1 combines with J gene TRBJ2-3; 8 nucleotides agree with TRBD2. The CDR3 spans 15 residues. V lost 0 bases and J lost 2; bases outside the gene matches: 2. The germline gives CDR1 SGHRS, CDR2 YFSETQ. CDR3: CASSLVAGHTDTQYF. CDR3 DNA: TGCGCCAGCAGCTTGGTAGCGGGACACACAGATACGCAGTATTTT.

The rearrangement links TRBV7-9 to TRBJ2-1, with TRBD2 identical over 16 bases. After removal of 3 bases from V and 7 bases from J, the junction contained 6 bases not matched to a gene. CDR3 length equals 17 residues. From germline, CDR1 is SEHNR and CDR2 FQNEAQ (reference sequence). The CDR3 sequence is CASSFKGLAGGWNEQFF. In DNA form, the CDR3 reads TGTGCCAGCAGCTTTAAGGGACTAGCGGGGGGGTGGAATGAGCAGTTCTTC.

The gene calls are TRBV6-5 and TRBJ2-7; TRBD1 matches at 7 bases. V lost 6 bases and J lost 0; bases outside the gene matches: 8. The CDR3 loop spans 15 amino acids. Germline V lookup: CDR1 MNHEY, CDR2 SVGAGI. This CDR3 reads CASRPNRGSSYEQYF. The DNA for the CDR3 is TGTGCCAGCAGACCAAACAGGGGAAGCTCCTACGAGCAGTACTTC.